This T cell receptor (beta chain) emerged from a study of blood T cell repertoires in COVID-19. Profiled with immunoSEQ multiplex PCR; TCRdb holds only in-frame clones, not every one. The table records 250,000 to 350,000 clones, approximately 85% of them present only once. Participants reported their clinical history, and cohort assignment relied on those reports. The V segment lost 4 bases and the J segment 5 bases; nucleotides outside the gene matches: 7. The length of the CDR3 is 14 residues. Germline V lookup: CDR1 SGHDT, CDR2 YYEEEE. Material: PBMCs or T cells enriched from blood (not recorded which). This sequence was found in a woman aged 30 to 39 who had recovered from COVID-19. The chain uses TRBV5-6 and TRBJ2-7; 9 bases fit TRBD1. The CDR3 DNA follows: TGTGCCAGCAGCGGGGGGACAGGGATCGACGAGCAGTACTTC. This sequence encodes CASSGGTGIDEQYF.